Presented here are 21 T cell receptor beta chains from one specimen sequenced in a study of T cells in Graves' hyperthyroidism and ophthalmopathy. Researchers amplified the TCR beta CDR3 regions from RNA transcripts. Carried out on the TCR CDR3, a first-round RT-PCR used the HTBI primer set. From the multiplex PCR reads, TCRdb called clonotypes with MiXCR, one entry per CDR3 protein. Here the sample spans 250,000 to 300,000 distinct CDR3 sequences, about 14% being singletons. Sequenced material: blood. These receptors all stem from a woman aged 25 to 39 with Graves' hyperthyroidism that later progressed to Graves' ophthalmopathy.

This clonotype occurred many times. V usage is TRBV20-1 and J usage is TRBJ1-4; TRBD1 matches 7 bases. The junction had 10 bases not matched to a gene; V was cut back by 2 bases and J by 7 bases. Germline V gives CDR1 DFQATT, CDR2 SNEGSKA (reference sequence). The CDR3 contains 15 residues. CDR3 loop: CSARSPETGTEKLFF. As DNA, the CDR3 is TGCAGTGCTAGATCCCCCGAGACAGGGACTGAAAAACTGTTTTTT.

The gene calls are TRBV3-1 and TRBJ2-1, with 10 bases matching TRBD2. Germline V gene data show CDR1 as LGHDT and CDR2 as YNNKEL (reference sequence). CDR3 length equals 15 residues. The J segment lost 10 bases and the V segment lost 4 bases, leaving 10 bases of the junction unmatched. As DNA, the CDR3 is TGTGCCAGCAGCCCTAGCGGGGGAGTCTTGGGGGAGCAGTTCTTC. Amino acids: CASSPSGGVLGEQFF.

This clonotype occurred a few times. This chain links TRBV20-1 with TRBJ1-4, with a tentative D call TRBD1 (5 bases). In germline, CDR1 is DFQATT, CDR2 SNEGSKA (reference sequence). The CDR3 is 15 amino acids. Trimming pared 0 bases from V and 4 bases from J, leaving 12 bases between. The CDR3 region is CSARDRGEVNEKLFF. The CDR3 coding sequence is TGCAGTGCTAGAGATCGGGGGGAAGTTAATGAAAAACTGTTTTTT.

This clonotype has ten or more counts. The chain couples TRBV28 to TRBJ1-1; no reliable D call. The V and J ends lost 3 bases and 8 bases respectively, with 19 bases between them. Germline values: CDR1 MDHEN, CDR2 SYDVKM. The CDR3 extends over 15 amino acids. DNA for the CDR3: TGTGCCAGCAGTTTCAGCCCCGCCCTCAAGGGAGAAGCTTTCTTT. This gives the protein CASSFSPALKGEAFF.

This clonotype came up many times. This chain joins TRBV27 and TRBJ2-7; D possibly corresponds to TRBD2 (5 bases). The germline CDR1 and CDR2 sequences are MNHEY and SMNVEV (reference sequence). This CDR3 has 14 residues. V shed 6 bases and J shed 3 bases, with 15 bases lying between them. The CDR3 DNA reads as TGTGCCAGCAGCCTTGACTACGCGGACTACGAGCAGTACTTC. Its protein product is CASSLDYADYEQYF.

This clonotype has ten or more counts. The gene calls are TRBV6-2 or TRBV6-3 and TRBJ2-7; D possibly uses TRBD1 or TRBD2 (5 bases each). Per germline, CDR1 MNHEY and CDR2 SVGEGT. The CDR3 has 18 amino acids. The V and J ends lost 3 bases and 0 bases respectively, with 21 bases between them. The CDR3 region is CASSYRLLGPLSSYEQYF. The DNA of the CDR3 is TGTGCCAGCAGTTATCGGCTACTGGGACCCCTGAGCTCCTACGAGCAGTACTTC.

Many counts were recorded for this clonotype. The rearrangement links TRBV5-1 to TRBJ2-7; D gene unclear. Per germline, CDR1 SGHRS and CDR2 YFSETQ. The germline V and J ends were trimmed by 1 base and 6 bases, with 11 bases remaining between them. The CDR3 runs 13 residues. The CDR3 loop reads CASSLRAWGEQYF. The CDR3 bases are TGCGCCAGCAGCTTGCGGGCTTGGGGCGAGCAGTACTTC. Using reference TRBV5-1 and TRBJ2-7 for the parts outside the CDR3, the full variable domain is KAGVTQTPRYLIKTRGQQVTLSCSPISGHRSVSWYQQTPGQGLQFLFEYFSETQRNKGNFPGRFSGRQFSNSRSEMNVSTLELGDSALYLCASSLRAWGEQYFGPGTRLTVT.

The V and J genes are TRBV19 and TRBJ2-5; D may be TRBD2 (5 bases). The CDR3 is 16 residues long. Per germline, CDR1 LNHDA and CDR2 SQIVND (reference sequence). V gave up 1 base and J gave up 1 base, with 13 bases separating them. The CDR3 loop is CASSIGLSGFQETQYF. The CDR3 DNA reads as TGTGCCAGTAGTATAGGGCTAAGCGGTTTCCAAGAGACCCAGTACTTC.

This clonotype was counted a few times. V is TRBV4-2 and J is TRBJ2-7; TRBD1 aligns across 7 bases. The CDR3 loop spans 15 amino acids. V dropped 2 bases and J dropped 6; count of bases not matched to a gene: 10. The germline CDR1 and CDR2 sequences are LGHNA and YNFKEQ. CDR3 protein: CASSQSPGTVSEQYF. The CDR3 DNA sequence: TGTGCCAGCAGCCAATCCCCCGGGACAGTTTCCGAGCAGTACTTC.

Regarding this clonotype: A much larger clone sits a single nucleotide away, making a read error possible. The CDR3 DNA is TGCAGTGCTGGAGATGATGGAATCTCATACAATGAGCAGTTCTTC. Its protein product is CSAGDDGISYNEQFF. The chain couples TRBV20-1 to TRBJ2-1; D unresolved. Germline V gene data show CDR1 as DFQATT and CDR2 as SNEGSKA (reference sequence). There are 15 residues in the CDR3.

This CDR3 is CASSLATSGRGLDTQYF. DNA of the CDR3: TGTGCCAGCAGTTTAGCGACTAGCGGGAGAGGGTTAGATACGCAGTATTTT. V is TRBV12-3 or TRBV12-4 and J is TRBJ2-3, with TRBD2 identical over 12 bases. With 0 bases clipped from V and 5 bases from J, the junction kept 6 bases outside the gene matches. CDR3 length equals 17 residues.

V and J are TRBV20-1 and TRBJ2-1; TRBD2 aligns across 8 bases. Germline CDR1 is DFQATT and CDR2 is SNEGSKA (reference sequence). The CDR3 consists of 16 residues. V dropped 3 bases and J dropped 5; count of bases not matched to a gene: 12. This CDR3 reads CSASPHLAGINNEQFF. CDR3 nucleotides: TGCAGTGCTAGCCCTCATCTAGCGGGTATAAACAATGAGCAGTTCTTC.

This clonotype was counted many times. This sequence joins TRBV11-2 and TRBJ1-4; D possibly corresponds to TRBD1 (5 bases). CDR1 is SGHAT and CDR2 is FQNNGV in the germline V gene. CDR3 length: 14 amino acids. Trimming removed 5 bases from V and 1 base from J, with 8 bases in between. The chain's CDR3 is CASSPQGTNEKLFF. CDR3 bases: TGTGCCAGCAGCCCTCAGGGAACTAATGAAAAACTGTTTTTT. Complete variable domain (other parts from reference TRBV11-2 and TRBJ1-4): EAGVAQSPRYKIIEKRQSVAFWCNPISGHATLYWYQQILGQGPKLLIQFQNNGVVDDSQLPKDRFSAERLKGVDSTLKIQPAKLEDSAVYLCASSPQGTNEKLFFGSGTQLSVL.

This clonotype was counted many times. J is TRBJ1-1 and V is TRBV4-1, with TRBD1 matching 9 bases. Per germline, CDR1 MGHRA and CDR2 YSYEKL. The CDR3 extends over 14 amino acids. V shed 6 bases and J 1 base; nucleotides not matched to a gene: 3. The DNA for the CDR3 is TGCGCCAGCAGAGAACAGGGGGCGAACACTGAAGCTTTCTTT. It codes for CASREQGANTEAFF.

This chain connects TRBV19 to TRBJ1-5; D call uncertain. V lost 3 bases and J lost 5, with 8 bases in between. Germline-derived CDR1 and CDR2 are LNHDA and SQIVND (reference sequence). CDR3 length equals 13 residues. The CDR3 protein is CASSMGGYQPQHF. CDR3 bases: TGTGCCAGTAGTATGGGAGGGTATCAGCCCCAGCATTTT.

At least ten counts were recorded for this clonotype. CDR3 loop: CSAKGTSGRALNEQFF. The CDR3 DNA follows: TGCAGTGCTAAGGGGACTAGCGGGAGGGCCTTAAATGAGCAGTTCTTC. The chain links TRBV20-1 to TRBJ2-1; 16 nucleotides agree with TRBD2. The junction had 7 bases not matched to a gene; V was cut back by 4 bases and J by 7 bases. Germline assignment: CDR1 DFQATT and CDR2 SNEGSKA (reference sequence). CDR3 length: 16 amino acids.

This clonotype was detected ten times or more. V gene TRBV19 combines with J gene TRBJ2-3; 8 bases map to TRBD1. J lost 6 bases, V lost 9 bases, and 8 bases had no gene match. The CDR3 runs 13 residues. The V gene's germline CDR1 is LNHDA and CDR2 SQIVND (reference sequence). The CDR3 region is CASGTGLEDTQYF. For the CDR3, the DNA is TGTGCCAGCGGGACAGGTCTGGAGGATACGCAGTATTTT.

The chain couples TRBV10-2 to TRBJ1-5, with unresolved D. V lost 6 bases and J 2 bases, leaving 8 bases between the germline ends. Germline loops: CDR1 WSHSY, CDR2 SAAADI. CDR3 length: 13 residues. The CDR3 here is CASRAKGNQPQHF. CDR3 DNA: TGCGCCAGCAGGGCTAAAGGCAATCAGCCCCAGCATTTT.

Here the CDR3 reads CASSLEGETGTLADTQYF. CDR3 nucleotides: TGTGCCAGCAGCTTAGAGGGCGAGACGGGAACCCTCGCAGATACGCAGTATTTT. This chain connects TRBV11-2 to TRBJ2-3; TRBD2 might be the D (5 bases). The V and J ends lost 0 bases and 4 bases respectively, with 20 bases between them. The germline CDR1 and CDR2 sequences are SGHAT and FQNNGV. The CDR3 sequence is 18 residues long.

This clonotype was found a few times. This chain connects TRBV4-3 to TRBJ1-2; D remains unclear. CDR1 is LGHNA, CDR2 YSLEER, per germline. V shed 0 bases and J shed 3 bases, with 8 bases lying between them. This CDR3 is built from 14 residues. The CDR3 loop is CASSQDPGHYGYTF. CDR3 DNA: TGCGCCAGCAGCCAAGATCCCGGACACTATGGCTACACCTTC.

This clonotype has more than one count but fewer than ten. The chain recombines TRBV19 with TRBJ2-7; TRBD1 matches at 8 bases. J gave up 0 bases and V 4 bases, and 5 bases lay outside the gene matches. CDR1 is LNHDA, CDR2 SQIVND, per germline (reference sequence). The length of the CDR3 is 15 residues. CDR3 in amino acids: CASSSGQGSSYEQYF. DNA for the CDR3: TGTGCCAGTAGTAGCGGACAGGGTAGCTCCTACGAGCAGTACTTC. Using reference TRBV19 and TRBJ2-7 for the parts outside the CDR3, the full variable domain is DGGITQSPKYLFRKEGQNVTLSCEQNLNHDAMYWYRQDPGQGLRLIYYSQIVNDFQKGDIAEGYSVSREKKESFPLTVTSAQKNPTAFYLCASSSGQGSSYEQYFGPGTRLTVT.